The clone carrying this T cell receptor (beta chain) was seen many times. These data are taken from a study of regulatory T cells in long-lasting Graves disease. Library construction for TCR beta used iRepertoire HTBI primers and Arm-PCR of CDR3 regions. From the multiplex PCR reads, TCRdb called clonotypes with MiXCR, one entry per CDR3 protein. Of about 400,000 distinct CDR3 sequences in the sample, over 12% were seen once. The CDR3 is 15 residues long. With V trimmed by 5 bases and J by 2 bases, 7 bases remained unmatched. Germline V gene sequence: CDR1 SGHAT, CDR2 FQNNGV. Specified time point: newly diagnosed GD, antithyroid drugs for less than 3 months. Making the TCR library involved RNA that had been extracted from PBMCs. An endocrinology unit in Xi'an, China, supplied the patients. This same sample was also part of a study on T cells in Graves' hyperthyroidism and ophthalmopathy. That work adds: A patient was excluded if there was uncontrolled infection, other autoimmune disease, pregnancy or lactation.

The clonotype originates from a woman between 40 and 55 years old with Graves disease. The input for sequencing was peripheral blood mononuclear cells (PBMCs), taken at new diagnosis, from a patient treated with antithyroid drugs. V and J are TRBV11-2 and TRBJ2-7, with TRBD2 matching 9 bases. CDR3 nucleotides: TGTGCCAGCAGCCAACGACTAGCGGCGACCTACGAGCAGTACTTC. It encodes CASSQRLAATYEQYF.